This T cell receptor (beta chain) was sequenced in a study of early T cells in non-severe SARS-CoV-2 infection (dated by TCRdb to the early 2020s). Study-wide context: Because TCR sequencing was done on bulk RNA from unsorted whole blood, the alpha and beta chains could not be paired.

Findings and caveats that apply to the study as a whole: VDJdb matching was skewed toward anti-spike CD8 responses, so virus-specific expansions were likely underestimated and private and CD4 specificities were missed.

Turning to this clonotype: Its antigen remains unidentified. Base qualities are missing; no much larger clone stands one base away.

CDR3 length: 12 amino acids, cysteine to phenylalanine. Only CDR3 DNA is held: 36 bases, read in frame from base 1. Trimming costs V 7 bases and J 5 bases, and their ends lie 9 bases apart. Libraries were constructed by 5' RACE. These reads were obtained on a NextSeq 500. Unique molecular identifiers were attached to individual cDNA molecules in the TCR library protocol so that sequencing error and PCR bias could be corrected. TCR alpha and beta chains were both sequenced, and the abundances of alpha and beta sequences in each sample were closely correlated with each other. The published analysis was carried out like this. V gene, J gene and CDR3 annotation of TCR sequences was performed with Decombinator V4. TCRs were defined as expanded if a significant change between any two time points was detected under a Poisson model with p below 0.0001. TCR abundances were normalised to the total number of TCRs sequenced per sample and expressed as counts per million. MAIT TCRs were defined by TRAV1-2 paired with TRAJ12, TRAJ20 or TRAJ33, and iNKT TCRs by TRAV10 paired with TRAJ18. VDJdb, accessed 1 November 2021, was searched for CMV, EBV and SARS-CoV-2 annotated TCRs, excluding TCRs annotated for multiple antigens. TCRdb's own reprocessing of the public reads used fastp at Q25 and MiXCR and kept productive beta chains. Under each unique CDR3 protein, matching rows form one entry showing the most common genes and DNA. TCRdb assigned the V and J calls; the authors' analysis was not used. The sample includes about 54,000 distinct CDR3 sequences, with 5.5% to 8.5% observed a single time. Roughly 5.6% of the sample belongs to the ten largest clones.

A case-control design nested within a healthcare worker cohort in London, UK, was used, with weekly nasopharyngeal swab PCR tests and blood sampling performed. Healthcare workers were recruited during the week of the UK lockdown, between 23 and 31 March 2020, and followed weekly for up to roughly 15 weeks. The sequence came from an adult who was a healthcare worker with PCR-confirmed SARS-CoV-2 infection or an uninfected control (not recorded which). The sequencing used whole blood, collected at baseline. Here the chain combines TRBV12-3 or TRBV12-4 and TRBJ2-1; there is no confident call for the D gene. The DNA reads as follows: TGTGCCAGCACCCAAGAGAACAATGAGCAGTTCTTC. Translated, it reads CASTQENNEQFF.